The entry below gives a single TCR beta chain sequence along with its context. Generated by immunoSEQ multiplex PCR, the TCRdb table keeps only in-frame clones and is missing some. The data show 75,000 to 90,000 clones, 85% to 90% seen once. There are 13 residues in the CDR3. The V end lost 9 bases, the J end lost 8 bases, and 19 bases lay between the germline ends. CDR1 and CDR2 from the germline V gene are LNHDA and SQIVND (reference sequence). These data are taken from a study of control samples from healthy donors and cancer patients. This clonotype originated in a woman in her 40s in good health. The sequencing sample was made of blood. The genes are TRBV19 and TRBJ1-2; tentative D call: TRBD1 (6 bases). CDR3 nucleotides: TGTGCCAGACCCATGGGGGGGCTAGGAGGCTACACCTTC. Translated: CARPMGGLGGYTF.